The 18 T cell receptor beta chains presented below share a single source sample, sequenced in a study of T-cell reconstitution after alpha-beta-depleted transplantation in children. Preparation of the TCRbeta library involved a method that used unique molecular identifiers. TCRdb recomputed calls from the PCR reads with MiXCR, one row per CDR3 protein. The table includes some 500,000 distinct CDR3 sequences, approximately 16% detected once. The sample in question was PBMCs from the stem cell graft donor, obtained from the stem cell graft. The receptor set was obtained from a human donor who donated a stem cell graft to a child with acute lymphoblastic leukemia.

This clonotype appeared a few times. V gene TRBV6-1 combines with J gene TRBJ2-7, with 9 nucleotides matching TRBD2. Looked up from germline, CDR1 is MNHNS and CDR2 is SASEGT. There are 16 residues in the CDR3. After removal of 6 bases from V and 4 bases from J, the junction contained 13 bases not matched to a gene. Written as DNA, the CDR3 is TGTGCCAGCAGCCTGGTCCCTAGCGGGATATCATACGAGCAGTACTTC. Encoded protein: CASSLVPSGISYEQYF.

This rearrangement joins TRBV20-1 to TRBJ1-2; unclear D gene. Germline loops: CDR1 DFQATT, CDR2 SNEGSKA (reference sequence). The CDR3 extends over 12 amino acids. Trimming removed 2 bases from V and 2 bases from J, with 6 bases in between. CDR3 loop: CSARSRNYGYTF. The CDR3 region has the DNA TGCAGTGCTAGATCCCGGAACTATGGCTACACCTTC.

This clonotype was detected a few times. Here the CDR3 reads CATEDSDLTGGYTF. The CDR3 DNA reads as TGTGCCACAGAGGACTCGGACTTGACGGGTGGCTACACCTTC. This chain uses TRBV25-1 with TRBJ1-2; D call uncertain. Germline V gene sequence: CDR1 MGHDK, CDR2 SYGVNS. The CDR3 sequence is 14 residues long. Trimming removed 10 bases at V and 7 bases at J, with 22 bases between.

At least ten counts were recorded for this clonotype. The V call is TRBV2, the J call TRBJ2-1; weak D call: TRBD2 (6 bases). CDR1 and CDR2 from the germline V gene are SNHLY and FYNNEI. The CDR3 is made up of 13 amino acids. Trimming took 7 bases from V and 5 from J, leaving 12 bases between them. The CDR3 coding sequence is TGTGCCAGCACGGGGGTGGGCGACAATGAGCAGTTCTTC. It yields the protein CASTGVGDNEQFF.

This clonotype appeared a few times. The chain is built from TRBV11-3 and TRBJ2-7; TRBD1 is a possible D gene (6 bases). V lost 5 bases to trimming and J lost 2 bases, with 16 bases between them. This CDR3 has 15 residues. The germline V gene has CDR1 SGHNT and CDR2 YENEEA. In DNA, the CDR3 is TGTGCCAGCAGCCGCGCGAGTGGGGGCCCCTACGAGCAGTACTTC. It translates to CASSRASGGPYEQYF. Combining the CDR3 with reference TRBV11-3 and TRBJ2-7 gives the whole variable domain EAGVVQSPRYKIIEKKQPVAFWCNPISGHNTLYWYLQNLGQGPELLIRYENEEAVDDSQLPKDRFSAERLKGVDSTLKIQPAELGDSAVYLCASSRASGGPYEQYFGPGTRLTVT.

The chain links TRBV7-2 to TRBJ2-3; 9 positions agree with TRBD2. V trimming: 2 bases; J trimming: 3 bases; junction bases outside the gene matches: 3. The CDR3 is made up of 15 amino acids. CDR1 is SGHTA, CDR2 FQGNSA, per germline. The CDR3 region is CASSLLAGRTDTQYF. CDR3 sequence (DNA): TGTGCCAGCAGCTTACTAGCGGGAAGAACAGATACGCAGTATTTT.

This clonotype was recorded a few times. This rearrangement joins TRBV7-9 to TRBJ1-2; D not certain. The CDR3 length is 16 residues. Germline V gives CDR1 SEHNR, CDR2 FQNEAQ (reference sequence). Trimming took off 6 bases at V and 0 bases at J, with 17 bases between the two ends. CDR3 residues: CASRLMAANSNYGYTF. The CDR3 nucleotides are TGTGCCAGCAGGTTGATGGCGGCTAACTCTAACTATGGCTACACCTTC.

This clonotype was seen only a few times. The genes are TRBV9 and TRBJ1-2; D possibly corresponds to TRBD1 (5 bases). V was clipped by 0 bases and J by 2 bases, with 11 bases between them. The CDR3 is 15 residues long. Germline V gene lookup returns CDR1 SGDLS and CDR2 YYNGEE. This CDR3 is CASSVAQGPNYGYTF. In DNA form, the CDR3 reads TGTGCCAGCAGCGTAGCGCAGGGTCCAAACTATGGCTACACCTTC.

This clonotype was detected a few times. This sequence joins TRBV12-3 or TRBV12-4 and TRBJ2-7, with D perhaps TRBD2 (7 bases). This CDR3 spans 16 amino acids. V lost 3 bases, J lost 2 bases, and 17 bases lay in between. In DNA form, the CDR3 reads TGTGCCAGCAGTTTTGGGGGGGCCCTGGAGGCCTACGAGCAGTACTTC. It encodes CASSFGGALEAYEQYF.

The sample holds a few counts of this clonotype. V gene TRBV18 combines with J gene TRBJ1-3; D is uncertain. The CDR3 covers 18 residues. CDR1 KGHSH and CDR2 LQKENI come from the germline V gene. With 1 base removed from V and 0 bases from J, the gap between germline ends came to 16 bases. The CDR3 sequence: CASSPRSQSVVSGNTIYF. The CDR3 DNA reads TGTGCCAGCTCACCACGGTCGCAGTCGGTGGTCTCTGGAAACACCATATATTTT.

This clonotype was found a few times. The CDR3 region has the DNA TGTGCCAGCAGCGGTAGGAGGCACAATGAGCAGTTCTTC. It yields the protein CASSGRRHNEQFF. The rearrangement links TRBV9 to TRBJ2-1; possibly TRBD2 for D (5 bases). Germline V gene sequence: CDR1 SGDLS, CDR2 YYNGEE. V lost 3 bases, J lost 5 bases, and 9 bases lay in between. The CDR3 length is 13 residues.

The V call is TRBV27, the J call TRBJ2-3; the D gene is possibly TRBD1 (6 bases). V dropped 6 bases and J dropped 0 bases, with 13 bases sitting between them. The CDR3 length is 15 residues. In germline, CDR1 is MNHEY, CDR2 SMNVEV (reference sequence). The CDR3 spells CASSYRALSTDTQYF. In DNA form, the CDR3 reads TGTGCCAGCAGCTACAGGGCCCTTAGCACAGATACGCAGTATTTT.

This rearrangement joins TRBV5-4 to TRBJ1-1, with D uncertain. The CDR3 runs to 14 residues. Per germline, CDR1 SGHNT and CDR2 YYREEE (reference sequence). Between the trimmed V and J ends, which lost 3 bases and 1 base, there was a span of 10 bases. As DNA, the CDR3 is TGTGCCAGCAGCTCCACAGCGACGAACACTGAAGCTTTCTTT. Protein sequence: CASSSTATNTEAFF. Variable domain in full (rest from reference TRBV5-4 and TRBJ1-1): ETGVTQSPTHLIKTRGQQVTLRCSSQSGHNTVSWYQQALGQGPQFIFQYYREEENGRGNFPPRFSGLQFPNYSSELNVNALELDDSALYLCASSSTATNTEAFFGQGTRLTVV.

The rearrangement uses TRBV19 and TRBJ1-5; D not resolved. Trimming pared 0 bases from V and 5 bases from J, leaving 11 bases between. CDR3 length: 15 amino acids. Looked up from germline, CDR1 is LNHDA and CDR2 is SQIVND (reference sequence). The CDR3, as DNA: TGTGCCAGTAGTATAGATCTGATGCCATATCAGCCCCAGCATTTT. Protein product: CASSIDLMPYQPQHF.

The chain is built from TRBV3-1 and TRBJ2-1, with 9 bases identical to TRBD2. The CDR3 runs to 17 residues. Germline lookup yields CDR1 LGHDT and CDR2 YNNKEL (reference sequence). The J segment lost 4 bases and the V segment lost 10 bases, leaving 17 bases of the junction unmatched. Here the CDR3 DNA reads TGTGCCACCTCCCAAGGCCTCCCGACTAGCGGATACAATGAGCAGTTCTTC. Translation: CATSQGLPTSGYNEQFF.

The CDR3 nucleotides are TGTGCCAGCAGTTGGGGGGCCCCCAATCAGCCCCAGCATTTT. It translates to CASSWGAPNQPQHF. The chain has TRBV12-3 or TRBV12-4 and TRBJ1-5, with D tentatively TRBD1 (6 bases). The CDR3 spans 14 residues. The V gene lost 4 bases and the J gene lost 3 bases, with 10 bases spanning the gap.

The chain is built from TRBV14 and TRBJ2-1; a weak D match, TRBD2 (5 bases). V lost 6 bases to trimming and J lost 4 bases, with 22 bases between them. The CDR3 sequence is 17 residues long. Germline V lookup: CDR1 SGHDN, CDR2 FVKESK. Here the CDR3 reads CASRIPMTGKAYNEQFF. As DNA, the CDR3 is TGTGCCAGCAGGATACCAATGACGGGGAAAGCGTACAATGAGCAGTTCTTC.

J is TRBJ2-7 and V is TRBV18, with 9 bases aligning to TRBD2. The V gene's germline CDR1 is KGHSH and CDR2 LQKENI. With V trimmed by 0 bases and J by 9 bases, 9 bases remained unmatched. The CDR3 is 15 amino acids. CDR3 sequence (DNA): TGTGCCAGCTCACCACCTGGCCTAGCGGGGAATGGGCAGTACTTC. It encodes CASSPPGLAGNGQYF.